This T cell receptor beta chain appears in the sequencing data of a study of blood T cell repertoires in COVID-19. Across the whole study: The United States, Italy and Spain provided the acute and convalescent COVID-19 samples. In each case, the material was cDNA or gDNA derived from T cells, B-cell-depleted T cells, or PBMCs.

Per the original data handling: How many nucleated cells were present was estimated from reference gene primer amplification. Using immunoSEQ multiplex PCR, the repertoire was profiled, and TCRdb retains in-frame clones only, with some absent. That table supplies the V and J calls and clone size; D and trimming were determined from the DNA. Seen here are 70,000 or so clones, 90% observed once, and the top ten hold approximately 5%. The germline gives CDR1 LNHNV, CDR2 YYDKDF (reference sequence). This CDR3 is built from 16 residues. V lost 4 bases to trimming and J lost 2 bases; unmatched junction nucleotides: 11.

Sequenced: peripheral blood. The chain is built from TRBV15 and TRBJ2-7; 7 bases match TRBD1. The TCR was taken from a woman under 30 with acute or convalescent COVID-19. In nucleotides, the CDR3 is TGTGCCACCAGCAACTCCCACAGGGGTAGGGCCTACGAGCAGTACTTC. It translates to CATSNSHRGRAYEQYF.